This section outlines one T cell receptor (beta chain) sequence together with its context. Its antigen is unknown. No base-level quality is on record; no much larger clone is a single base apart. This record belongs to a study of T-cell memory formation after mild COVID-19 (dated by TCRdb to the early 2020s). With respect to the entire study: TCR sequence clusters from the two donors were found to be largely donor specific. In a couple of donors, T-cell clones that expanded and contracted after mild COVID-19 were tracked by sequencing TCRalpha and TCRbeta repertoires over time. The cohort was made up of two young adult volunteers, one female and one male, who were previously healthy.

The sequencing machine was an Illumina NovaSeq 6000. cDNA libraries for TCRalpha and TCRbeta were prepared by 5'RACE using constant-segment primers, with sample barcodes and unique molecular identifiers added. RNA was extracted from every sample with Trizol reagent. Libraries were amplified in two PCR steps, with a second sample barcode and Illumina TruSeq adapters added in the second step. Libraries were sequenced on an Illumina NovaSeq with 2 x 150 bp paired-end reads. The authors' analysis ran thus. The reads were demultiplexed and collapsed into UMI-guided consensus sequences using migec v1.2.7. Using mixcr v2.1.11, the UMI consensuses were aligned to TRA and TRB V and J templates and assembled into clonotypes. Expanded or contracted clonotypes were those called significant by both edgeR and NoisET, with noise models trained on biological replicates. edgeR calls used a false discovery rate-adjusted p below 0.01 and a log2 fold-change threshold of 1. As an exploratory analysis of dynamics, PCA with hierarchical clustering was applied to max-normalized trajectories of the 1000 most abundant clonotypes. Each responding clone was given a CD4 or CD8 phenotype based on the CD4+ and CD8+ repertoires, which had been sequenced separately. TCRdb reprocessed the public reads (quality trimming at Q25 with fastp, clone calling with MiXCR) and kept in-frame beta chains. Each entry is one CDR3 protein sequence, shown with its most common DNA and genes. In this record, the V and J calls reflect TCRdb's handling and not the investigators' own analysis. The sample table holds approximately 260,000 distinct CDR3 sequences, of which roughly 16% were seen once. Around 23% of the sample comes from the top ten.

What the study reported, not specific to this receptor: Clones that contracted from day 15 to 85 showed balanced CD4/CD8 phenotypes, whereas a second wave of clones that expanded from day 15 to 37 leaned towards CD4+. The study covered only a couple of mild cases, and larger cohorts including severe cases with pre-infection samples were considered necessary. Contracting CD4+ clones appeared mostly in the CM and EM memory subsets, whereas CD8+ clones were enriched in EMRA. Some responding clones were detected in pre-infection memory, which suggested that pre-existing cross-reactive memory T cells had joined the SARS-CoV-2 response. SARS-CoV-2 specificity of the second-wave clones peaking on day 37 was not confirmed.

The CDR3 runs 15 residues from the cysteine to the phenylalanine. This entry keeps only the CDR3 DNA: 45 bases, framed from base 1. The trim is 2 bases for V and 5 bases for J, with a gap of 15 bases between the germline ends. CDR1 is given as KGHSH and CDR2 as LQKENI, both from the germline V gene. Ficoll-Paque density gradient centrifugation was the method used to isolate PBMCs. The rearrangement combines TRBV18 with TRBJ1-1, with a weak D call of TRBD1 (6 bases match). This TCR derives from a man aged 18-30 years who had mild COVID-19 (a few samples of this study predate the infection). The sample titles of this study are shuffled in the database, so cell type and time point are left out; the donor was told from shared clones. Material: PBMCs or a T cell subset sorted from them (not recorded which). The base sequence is TGTGCCAGCTCACCATTGGGGGCGCTTCCGACTGAAGCTTTCTTT. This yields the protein CASSPLGALPTEAFF.